This T cell receptor beta chain was recorded in a study of blood T cell repertoires in COVID-19. Study-level background: Donors in the United States, Italy and Spain gave samples during acute or convalescent COVID-19. Sources were T cells, B-cell-depleted T cells, or PBMCs; the material itself was cDNA or gDNA.

The germline V gene has CDR1 LNHDA and CDR2 SQIVND (reference sequence). CDR3 length: 16 amino acids. Deletions cut 5 bases from V and 4 bases from J, with 20 bases between. The authors' processing: Amplification with reference gene primers provided the estimates of nucleated cell counts. Generated by immunoSEQ multiplex PCR, the TCRdb table keeps only in-frame clones and is missing some. Clone size and the V and J calls come from that table; the DNA yielded D and trimming. This repertoire shows around 16,000 clones, approximately 85% found once; its top ten account for under 45%. The chain links TRBV19 to TRBJ1-2, with D possibly TRBD1 on 5 matching bases. The clonotype was recovered from a man aged 70-80 years in a cohort sampled during active COVID-19. Sequencing input: peripheral blood. The CDR3 DNA follows: TGTGCCAGTAGTCTCGGACCGACAGTCTCCACCTATGGCTACACCTTC. It codes for CASSLGPTVSTYGYTF.